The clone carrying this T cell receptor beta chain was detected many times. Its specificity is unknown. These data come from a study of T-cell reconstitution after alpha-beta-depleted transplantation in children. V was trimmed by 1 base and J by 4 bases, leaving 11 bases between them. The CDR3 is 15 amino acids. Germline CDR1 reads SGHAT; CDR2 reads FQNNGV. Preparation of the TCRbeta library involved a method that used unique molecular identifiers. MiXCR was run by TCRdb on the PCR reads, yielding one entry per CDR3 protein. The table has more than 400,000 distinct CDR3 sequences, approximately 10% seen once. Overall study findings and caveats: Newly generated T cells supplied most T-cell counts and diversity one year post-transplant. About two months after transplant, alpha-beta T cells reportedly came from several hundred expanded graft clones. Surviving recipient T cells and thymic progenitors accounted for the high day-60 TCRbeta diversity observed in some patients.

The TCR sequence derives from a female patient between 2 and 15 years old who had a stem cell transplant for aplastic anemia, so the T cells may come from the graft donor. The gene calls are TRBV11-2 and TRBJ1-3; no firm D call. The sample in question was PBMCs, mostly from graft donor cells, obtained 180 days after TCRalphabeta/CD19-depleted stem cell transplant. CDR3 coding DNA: TGTGCCAGCAGCTTAGCAGGAATATGGGGAAACACCATATATTTT. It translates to CASSLAGIWGNTIYF.